This T cell receptor (beta chain) stems from a study of T cell responses to AZD1222 COVID-19 vaccine. Findings of the study overall: Variant regions that are unmutated are reportedly the target of nearly half of spike-specific TCRs. Compared with day 0, the breadth and depth of the Spike-specific TCR repertoire rose significantly after two doses of AZD1222. Dominant at 160-218 and 743-854, vaccine-associated CD4 TCRs also spanned spike. Donors were largely white British and mainly female; clonal diversity was possibly underestimated.

The CDR3 totals 11 residues. The germline CDR1 and CDR2 sequences are GTSNPN and SVGIG (reference sequence). V lost 1 base and J 7 bases, leaving 8 bases between the germline ends. Using immunoSEQ multiplex PCR, the repertoire was profiled, and TCRdb retains in-frame clones only, with some absent. The table shows some 110,000 clones, with 75% to 90% occurring only once. In the case of this clone: The antigen remains unidentified.

The sequence was collected from an adult in good health. The sequencing here drew on peripheral blood, taken on day 0 of AZD1222 vaccination. This sequence joins TRBV30 and TRBJ2-7, with D unclear. The CDR3 DNA follows: TGTGCCTGGAGTGCCCGGTATGAGCAGTACTTC. This codes for CAWSARYEQYF.